This T cell receptor beta chain was found in a study of blood T cell repertoires in COVID-19. On the study more broadly: Collection of acute and convalescent COVID-19 samples took place in the United States, Italy and Spain. T cells, B-cell-depleted T cells, or PBMCs supplied cDNA or gDNA.

The ends were cut back, 6 bases at V and 6 bases at J, with 20 bases in the middle. Germline V gene sequence: CDR1 MNHNY, CDR2 SVGAGI (reference sequence). The CDR3 runs 15 residues. In the source study's methods: Quantification of nucleated cells was approximated via reference gene primer amplification. The method was immunoSEQ multiplex PCR; TCRdb's version includes in-frame clones alone and lacks a portion of them. The DNA was the basis for D and trimming; V, J and clone size are from that table. The repertoire holds more than 95,000 clones, with under 80% as singletons. The clonotype was recovered from a man aged 45 to 65 with acute or convalescent COVID-19. Sequenced: peripheral blood. The gene calls are TRBV6-6 and TRBJ1-2, with no clear D. The DNA for the CDR3 is TGTGCCAGCAGCATCGAGTATGGAGGTAAAGATGGCTACACCTTC. Protein sequence: CASSIEYGGKDGYTF.